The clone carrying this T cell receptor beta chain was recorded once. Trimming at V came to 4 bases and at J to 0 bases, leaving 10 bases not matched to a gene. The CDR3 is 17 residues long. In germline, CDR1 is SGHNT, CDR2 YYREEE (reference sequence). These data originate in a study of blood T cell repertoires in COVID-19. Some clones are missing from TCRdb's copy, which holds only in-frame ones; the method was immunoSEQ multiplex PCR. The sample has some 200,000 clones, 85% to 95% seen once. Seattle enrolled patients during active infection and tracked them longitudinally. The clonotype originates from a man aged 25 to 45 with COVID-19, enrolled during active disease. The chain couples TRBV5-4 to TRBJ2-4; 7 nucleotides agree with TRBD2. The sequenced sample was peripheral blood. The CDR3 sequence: CASSPSGTPVAKNIQYF. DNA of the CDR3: TGTGCCAGCAGCCCGAGCGGGACTCCAGTAGCCAAAAACATTCAGTACTTC.